This is a list of T cell receptor beta chains from one sample in a study of human T cells and chemical hapten exposure. TCRdb re-analysed the RACE reads in MiXCR, keeping a single row per CDR3 protein. The data show around 300,000 distinct CDR3 sequences, around 5.5% seen once. The starting material was whole blood, obtained in connection with sensitization to the hapten diphenylcyclopropenone (DPC). These receptors came from a woman aged 18-35 years with alopecia areata. Some clones in this sample may be carry-over from other donors' samples. CDR3s include the opening cysteine and the closing phenylalanine or tryptophan. A D gene is named only where the DNA matches it firmly. Clone size is given for some rows only: seen once, a few or many times, or a class if the clone is expanded.

TRBV5-1	TRBJ1-1	TRBD1	once	TGCGCCAGCAGCTTTGACTGGGACAGGTTGAACACTGAAGCTTTCTTT	CASSFDWDRLNTEAFF
TRBV6-6	TRBJ1-5	.	few	TGTGCCAGCAGGGGGGGAAGTAGGAGCAATCAGCCCCAGCATTTT	CASRGGSRSNQPQHF
TRBV6-2/TRBV6-3	TRBJ2-7	TRBD1	.	TGTGCCAGCAGTCAGGGGACAGGGGACGAGCAGTACTTC	CASSQGTGDEQYF
TRBV3-1	TRBJ1-5	.	few	TGTGCCAGCAGCCAAAGGTTCCGTCAGCCCCAGCATTTT	CASSQRFRQPQHF
TRBV4-1	TRBJ1-5	.	few	TGCGCCAGCAGCCAAGGTTTTTCGACTAACAATCAGCCCCAGCATTTT	CASSQGFSTNNQPQHF
TRBV20-1	TRBJ2-3	TRBD1	many	TGCAGTGCTAGACGTGCCGGGACAGGGGGCCCAGATACGCAGTATTTT	CSARRAGTGGPDTQYF
TRBV6-2/TRBV6-3	TRBJ2-3	.	many	TGTGCCAGCGGATACCGACCAGAGGCAGATACGCAGTATTTT	CASGYRPEADTQYF
TRBV18	TRBJ1-1	TRBD1	few	TGTGCCAGCTCACCACTAACGGACAGGGCCACTGAAGCTTTCTTT	CASSPLTDRATEAFF
TRBV5-1	TRBJ2-1	TRBD2	few	TGCGCCAGCAGCCCGTTTTCCCTAGCGGGGGGACGCCTGCAGTTCTTC	CASSPFSLAGGRLQFF
TRBV14	TRBJ1-2	.	few	TGTGCCAGCAGCCAAGGGTCCCCCACATATGGCTACACCTTC	CASSQGSPTYGYTF
TRBV28	TRBJ1-4	.	many	TGTGCCAGCAGTTTCCGCGAGCGGGACTTGACAAATGAAAAACTGTTTTTT	CASSFRERDLTNEKLFF
TRBV20-1	TRBJ1-5	.	.	TGCAGTGCTTCCCGGGCAGGGGAAGTCAATCAGCCCCAGCATTTT	CSASRAGEVNQPQHF
TRBV5-1	TRBJ2-3	.	few	TGCGCCAGCGCGCCTAGTCCGGGGGGCGTAGATACGCAGTATTTT	CASAPSPGGVDTQYF
TRBV6-5	TRBJ2-2	.	.	TGTGCCAGCAGTTACGAGGGTACCGGGGAGCTGTTTTTT	CASSYEGTGELFF
TRBV27	TRBJ2-5	.	.	TGTGCCAGCCGCGCGACAGGTATACAAGAGACCCAGTACTTC	CASRATGIQETQYF
TRBV6-5	TRBJ2-3	TRBD1	many	TGTGCCAGCAGTTTTTGGACAGGTTCCGAGGGAGATACGCAGTATTTT	CASSFWTGSEGDTQYF
TRBV3-1	TRBJ2-7	.	many	TGTGCCAGCAGCCAAGAGAGGCGGGCTATCGAGCAGTACTTC	CASSQERRAIEQYF
TRBV4-2	TRBJ2-2	TRBD1	many	TGTGCCAGCAGCCAAGATCCGGCAGGGGGCCCCGGGGAGCTGTTTTTT	CASSQDPAGGPGELFF
TRBV15	TRBJ2-3	TRBD2	.	TGTGCCACGCAGTTGTATGGACTAGCGGAGCTCACAGATACGCAGTATTTT	CATQLYGLAELTDTQYF